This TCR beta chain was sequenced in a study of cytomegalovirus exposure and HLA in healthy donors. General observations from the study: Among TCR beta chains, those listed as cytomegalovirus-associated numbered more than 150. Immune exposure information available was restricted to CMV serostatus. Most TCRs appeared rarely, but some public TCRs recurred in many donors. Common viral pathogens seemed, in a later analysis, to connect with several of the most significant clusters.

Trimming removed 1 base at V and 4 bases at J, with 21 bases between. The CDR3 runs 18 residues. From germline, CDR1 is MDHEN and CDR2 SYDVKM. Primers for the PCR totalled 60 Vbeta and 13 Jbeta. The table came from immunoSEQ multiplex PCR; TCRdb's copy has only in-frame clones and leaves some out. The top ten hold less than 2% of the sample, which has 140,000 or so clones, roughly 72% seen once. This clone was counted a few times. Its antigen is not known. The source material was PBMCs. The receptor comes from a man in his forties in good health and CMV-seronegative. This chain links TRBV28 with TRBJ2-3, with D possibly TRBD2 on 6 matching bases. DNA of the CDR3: TGTGCCAGCAGTTTATTTGGTGTCGGGGACTCCACCCCAGATACGCAGTATTTT. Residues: CASSLFGVGDSTPDTQYF.